This TCR beta chain emerged from a study of shared clonotypes between healthy human individuals. To note about this clone: Antigen specificity is unknown.

Donors comprised only Caucasian adults living in Nashville, Tennessee. Running of the assay took place at deep level. For each subset, genomic DNA was distributed in equal portions over several immunoSEQ plates. TCRdb's table, derived via immunoSEQ multiplex PCR, lists solely in-frame clones and lacks some. The data show roughly 1,000,000 clones, 78% seen once. This CDR3 has 14 residues. V trimming: 6 bases; J trimming: 1 base; junction bases outside the gene matches: 1. Germline CDR1 and CDR2: ENHRY and SYGVKD. Notes on the study in general: The diversity represented, both genetic and in exposure history, was limited by few donors.

The rearrangement joins TRBV10-3 to TRBJ2-7; 12 bases fit TRBD2. This clonotype was obtained from a man aged 18 to 29 in good health. Some clones in this sample may be carry-over from other donors' samples. Sequencing used memory CD4+ T cells from PBMCs. Subset of the sample: CD45RA-negative fraction. The CDR3 loop is CAIRGLAGSYEQYF. CDR3 bases: TGTGCCATCAGGGGACTAGCGGGTTCCTACGAGCAGTACTTC.